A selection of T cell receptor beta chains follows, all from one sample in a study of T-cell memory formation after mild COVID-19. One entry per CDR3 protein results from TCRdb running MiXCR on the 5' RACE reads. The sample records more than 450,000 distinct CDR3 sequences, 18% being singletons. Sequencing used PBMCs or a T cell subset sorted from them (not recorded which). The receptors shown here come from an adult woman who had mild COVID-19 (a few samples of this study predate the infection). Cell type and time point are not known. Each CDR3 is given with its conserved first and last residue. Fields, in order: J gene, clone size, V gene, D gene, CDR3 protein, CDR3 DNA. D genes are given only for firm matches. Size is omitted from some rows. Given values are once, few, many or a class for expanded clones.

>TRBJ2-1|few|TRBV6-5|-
CASSYTGIGIGPSYNEQFF
TGTGCCAGCAGTTATACAGGGATCGGGATAGGACCCTCCTACAATGAGCAGTTCTTC
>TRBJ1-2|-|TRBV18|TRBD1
CASSPPGQGADGYTF
TGTGCCAGCTCACCGCCGGGACAGGGGGCTGATGGCTACACCTTC
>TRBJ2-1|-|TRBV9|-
CASSVGLREQGEQFF
TGTGCCAGCAGCGTAGGGTTAAGGGAGCAGGGTGAGCAGTTCTTC
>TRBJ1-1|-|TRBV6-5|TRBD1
CASSWGDRVNTEAFF
TGTGCCAGCAGTTGGGGGGACAGGGTGAACACTGAAGCTTTCTTT
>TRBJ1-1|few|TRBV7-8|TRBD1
CASSLVRQGSGEAFF
TGTGCCAGCAGCTTAGTCCGACAGGGGAGTGGTGAAGCTTTCTTT
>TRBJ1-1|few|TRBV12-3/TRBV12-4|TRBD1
CASRENTGVNTEAFF
TGTGCCAGCAGGGAGAATACAGGGGTGAACACTGAAGCTTTCTTT
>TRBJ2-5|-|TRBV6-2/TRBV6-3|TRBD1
CASSYGTDYQETQYF
TGTGCCAGCAGTTACGGGACAGACTACCAAGAGACCCAGTACTTC
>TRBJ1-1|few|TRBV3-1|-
CASSQRQLNTEAFF
TGTGCCAGCAGCCAGAGACAGTTGAACACTGAAGCTTTCTTT
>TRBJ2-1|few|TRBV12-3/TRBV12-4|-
CASRPLESSYNEQFF
TGTGCCAGCAGACCTCTCGAAAGCTCCTACAATGAGCAGTTCTTC
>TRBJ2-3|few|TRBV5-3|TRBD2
CARSQIDIPGLAGGGTDTQYF
TGTGCCAGAAGCCAAATTGATATTCCGGGACTAGCGGGAGGAGGCACAGATACGCAGTATTTT
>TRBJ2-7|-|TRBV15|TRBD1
CATSGQGGRTYEQYF
TGTGCCACCAGCGGACAGGGCGGCCGAACCTACGAGCAGTACTTC
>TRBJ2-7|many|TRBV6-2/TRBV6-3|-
CASSYGRNVYEQYF
TGTGCCAGCAGTTACGGACGGAATGTCTACGAGCAGTACTTC
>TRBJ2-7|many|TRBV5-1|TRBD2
CASSYGLAGANEQYF
TGCGCCAGCAGCTACGGACTAGCGGGAGCGAATGAGCAGTACTTC
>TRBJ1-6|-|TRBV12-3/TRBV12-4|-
CASTWAGGYNSPLHF
TGTGCCAGCACCTGGGCCGGGGGATATAATTCACCCCTCCACTTT
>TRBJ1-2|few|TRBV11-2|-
CASSLLLGGSNYGYTF
TGTGCCAGCAGCTTACTGCTGGGGGGCTCTAACTATGGCTACACCTTC
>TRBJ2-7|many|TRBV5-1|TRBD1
CASSLQGMEYEQYF
TGCGCCAGCAGCTTACAGGGGATGGAGTACGAGCAGTACTTC
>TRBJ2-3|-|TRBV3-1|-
CASSEGASTDTQYF
TGTGCCAGCAGCGAAGGGGCTAGCACGGATACGCAGTATTTT
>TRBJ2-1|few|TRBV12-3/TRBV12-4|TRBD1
CASRPTGSAYNEQFF
TGTGCCAGCAGACCGACAGGGAGCGCCTACAATGAGCAGTTCTTC
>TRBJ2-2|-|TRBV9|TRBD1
CASSVVGQRHGELFF
TGTGCCAGCAGCGTAGTGGGACAGAGACACGGGGAGCTGTTTTTT
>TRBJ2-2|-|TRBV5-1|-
CASSWTDPRTGELFF
TGCGCCAGCAGTTGGACAGACCCTCGCACCGGGGAGCTGTTTTTT
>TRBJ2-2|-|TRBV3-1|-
CASSQDQTLLGELFF
TGTGCCAGCAGCCAAGATCAAACTCTTCTCGGGGAGCTGTTTTTT
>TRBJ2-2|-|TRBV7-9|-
CATKNRRSNTGELFF
TGTGCCACCAAAAATCGGCGTAGCAACACCGGGGAGCTGTTTTTT
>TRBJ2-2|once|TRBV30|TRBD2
CAGRGVSTVELFF
TGTGCCGGGAGGGGTGTGAGCACCGTGGAGCTGTTTTTT
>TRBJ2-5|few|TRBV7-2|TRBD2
CASSPGLAGDPKTQYF
TGTGCCAGCAGCCCTGGACTAGCGGGAGACCCGAAGACCCAGTACTTC
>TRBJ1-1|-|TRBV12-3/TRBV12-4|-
CASSGPDSLNTEAFF
TGTGCCAGCAGTGGACCGGACAGTCTGAACACTGAAGCTTTCTTT
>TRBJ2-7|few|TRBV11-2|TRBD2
CASSPAGGQGYAYEQYF
TGTGCCAGCAGCCCTGCGGGGGGGCAGGGCTACGCCTACGAGCAGTACTTC
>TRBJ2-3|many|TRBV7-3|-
CASSSYLGTDTQYF
TGTGCCAGCAGCTCCTATTTAGGCACAGATACGCAGTATTTT
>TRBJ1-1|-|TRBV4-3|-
CASSQEEFGRTEAFF
TGCGCCAGCAGCCAAGAAGAATTCGGAAGAACTGAAGCTTTCTTT
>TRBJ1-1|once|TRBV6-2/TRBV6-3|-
CASSYSSRGRAGTEAFF
TGTGCCAGCAGTTACTCGAGTAGGGGCAGGGCTGGGACTGAAGCTTTCTTT
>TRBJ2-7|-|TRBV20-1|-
CSARDADAYEQYF
TGCAGTGCTAGGGATGCGGATGCCTACGAGCAGTACTTC
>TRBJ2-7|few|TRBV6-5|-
CASSYEARGTYEQYF
TGTGCCAGCAGTTATGAGGCTAGAGGGACCTACGAGCAGTACTTC
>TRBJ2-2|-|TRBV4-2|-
CASRTSANTGELFF
TGTGCCAGCAGGACTAGTGCCAACACCGGGGAGCTGTTTTTT
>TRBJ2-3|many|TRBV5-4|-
CASSGPGGASSTDTQYF
TGTGCCAGCAGCGGACCGGGGGGCGCCTCTAGCACAGATACGCAGTATTTT
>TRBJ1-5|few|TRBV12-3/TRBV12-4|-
CASSRIPINQPQHF
TGTGCCAGCAGCCGGATTCCAATTAATCAGCCCCAGCATTTT
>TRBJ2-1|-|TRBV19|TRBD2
CASIQPGLAGYNEQFF
TGTGCCAGTATCCAACCGGGACTAGCGGGTTACAATGAGCAGTTCTTC
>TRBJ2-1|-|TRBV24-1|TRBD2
CATSEWTSGTVNEQFF
TGTGCCACCAGTGAGTGGACTAGCGGGACGGTGAATGAGCAGTTCTTC
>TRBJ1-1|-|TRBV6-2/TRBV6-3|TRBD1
CASSPTGGGRNTEAFF
TGTGCCAGCAGTCCCACGGGAGGGGGCCGGAACACTGAAGCTTTCTTT
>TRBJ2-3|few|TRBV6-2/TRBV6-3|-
CASKPRGSSTDTQYF
TGTGCCAGCAAACCTAGGGGGTCTAGCACAGATACGCAGTATTTT
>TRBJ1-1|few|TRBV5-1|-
CASSLSFQGGTEAFF
TGCGCCAGCAGCTTGTCTTTCCAGGGAGGTACTGAAGCTTTCTTT
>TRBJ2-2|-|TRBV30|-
CAWSRSPDRPGELFF
TGTGCCTGGAGTCGGTCCCCGGACCGACCCGGGGAGCTGTTTTTT
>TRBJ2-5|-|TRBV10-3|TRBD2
CATKLAGGLETQYF
TGTGCCACGAAACTAGCGGGGGGGCTAGAGACCCAGTACTTC
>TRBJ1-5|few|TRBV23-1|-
CASSTGQRGNQPQHF
TGCGCCAGCAGTACGGGTCAAAGGGGCAATCAGCCCCAGCATTTT
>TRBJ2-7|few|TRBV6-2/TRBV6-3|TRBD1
CASSRTGQSYEQYF
TGTGCCAGCAGTCGGACAGGGCAGTCCTACGAGCAGTACTTC
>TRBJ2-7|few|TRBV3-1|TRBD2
CASSHHGLVAYEQYF
TGTGCCAGCAGCCATCACGGACTAGTAGCCTACGAGCAGTACTTC
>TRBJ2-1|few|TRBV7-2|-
CASSLVSMSSYNEQFF
TGTGCCAGCAGCTTAGTTTCGATGAGCTCCTACAATGAGCAGTTCTTC
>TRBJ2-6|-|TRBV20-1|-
CSARERANVLTF
TGCAGTGCTAGGGAGAGGGCCAACGTCCTGACTTTC
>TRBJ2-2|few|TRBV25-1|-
CASNGGRDTGELFF
TGTGCCAGCAATGGGGGGCGGGACACCGGGGAGCTGTTTTTT
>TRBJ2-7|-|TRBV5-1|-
CANSSKGYEQYF
TGCGCCAACAGCTCGAAGGGCTACGAGCAGTACTTC
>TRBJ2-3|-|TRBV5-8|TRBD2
CASSLGGGGARTDTQYF
TGTGCCAGCAGCTTGGGAGGCGGGGGGGCCCGCACAGATACGCAGTATTTT
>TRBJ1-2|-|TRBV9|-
CASSVGGTNYGYTF
TGTGCCAGCAGCGTAGGCGGTACTAACTATGGCTACACCTTC
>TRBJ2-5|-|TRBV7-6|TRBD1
CASSYGTGHLGVQYF
TGTGCCAGCAGCTACGGGACAGGGCACCTGGGGGTCCAGTACTTC
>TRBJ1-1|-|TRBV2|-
CASLRAGNTEAFF
TGTGCCAGCCTCCGGGCAGGGAACACTGAAGCTTTCTTT
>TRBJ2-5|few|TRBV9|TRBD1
CASSPRDRLRETQYF
TGTGCCAGCAGCCCCCGGGACAGGCTAAGGGAGACCCAGTACTTC